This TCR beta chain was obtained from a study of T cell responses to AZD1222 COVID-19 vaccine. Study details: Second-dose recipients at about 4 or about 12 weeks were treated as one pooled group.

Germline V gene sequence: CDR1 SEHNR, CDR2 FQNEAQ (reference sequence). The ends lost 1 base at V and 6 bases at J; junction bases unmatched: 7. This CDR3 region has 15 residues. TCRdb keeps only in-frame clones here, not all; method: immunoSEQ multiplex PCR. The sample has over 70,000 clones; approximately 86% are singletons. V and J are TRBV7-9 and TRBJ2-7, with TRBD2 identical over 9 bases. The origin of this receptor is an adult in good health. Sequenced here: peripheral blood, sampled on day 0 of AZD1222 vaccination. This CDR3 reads CASSLVGGRAFEQYF. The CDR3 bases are TGTGCCAGCAGCTTAGTCGGCGGGAGGGCCTTCGAGCAGTACTTC. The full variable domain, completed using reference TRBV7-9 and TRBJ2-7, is DTGVSQNPRHKITKRGQNVTFRCDPISEHNRLYWYRQTLGQGPEFLTYFQNEAQLEKSRLLSDRFSAERPKGSFSTLEIQRTEQGDSAMYLCASSLVGGRAFEQYFGPGTRLTVT.